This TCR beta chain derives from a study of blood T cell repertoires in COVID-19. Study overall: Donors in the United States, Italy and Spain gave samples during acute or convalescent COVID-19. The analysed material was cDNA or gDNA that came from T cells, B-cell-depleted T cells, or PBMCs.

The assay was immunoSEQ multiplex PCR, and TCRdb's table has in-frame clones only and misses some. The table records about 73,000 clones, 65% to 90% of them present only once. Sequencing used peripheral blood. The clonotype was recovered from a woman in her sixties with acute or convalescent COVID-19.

Here the CDR3 DNA reads TGCGCCAGCAGCCAAGACGACAGGGACATTGACGAGCAGTACTTC. Protein: CASSQDDRDIDEQYF. This sequence joins TRBV4-1 and TRBJ2-7; 7 bases align to TRBD1. This CDR3 is built from 15 residues. Germline V CDR1 and CDR2: MGHRA, YSYEKL. V dropped 0 bases and J dropped 5; count of bases not matched to a gene: 7.